This TCR beta chain was captured by sequencing in a study of glioma-infiltrating T cells after dendritic cell vaccination (dated by TCRdb to the mid-2010s). Context from the whole study: A cohort of 15 glioblastoma patients from Phase I and II dendritic cell vaccination trials was included, of whom 9 were newly diagnosed and 6 had recurrent disease. Autologous tumor lysate-pulsed dendritic cell vaccination was administered to the patients between about 2003 and 2012. Survival after dendritic cell vaccination was correlated with TCR sequencing metrics such as TIL content and the overlap between tumor and blood repertoires. Tumor-infiltrating lymphocyte content was quantified and tumor and blood repertoires were compared in dendritic cell-vaccinated glioblastoma patients by deep sequencing of TCR beta CDR3 regions. Three intradermal dendritic cell vaccine injections were administered to patients at biweekly intervals in the arm below the axilla. The vaccine consisted of monocyte-derived dendritic cells cultured less than eight days with IL-4 and GM-CSF, then pulsed overnight with autologous tumor lysate. Broad study findings and their caveats: TCR clonality showed no direct relationship with survival, which suggests that a diverse polyclonal response may be important. The three-group TCR overlap response model was characterized as speculative, and prospective validation of the model was stated to be required. Higher estimated pretreatment TIL content predicted longer time to progression and overall survival after dendritic cell vaccination. The cohort was small and heterogeneous, and full blood and tumor sets were available for few patients, with initial-recurrent tumor pairs available for even fewer patients.

The time point label corresponds to: after dendritic cell vaccination, including at tumor progression/relapse. Patients were selected for having adequate residual fresh-frozen tumor tissue and more than two years of available survival data. Although molecular status otherwise differed among the glioblastoma patients, no patient had an isocitrate dehydrogenase mutation. PBMC were collected before vaccination, two weeks after the third vaccination, and at tumor progression when it occurred. The Qiagen DNeasy Blood extraction Kit was used for extraction of genomic DNA. TCRB CDR3 regions were amplified from approximately 2 ug genomic DNA, or all available DNA if less, using the immunoSEQ assay. Multiplex PCR used 60 forward primers for TCR V beta segments and 13 reverse primers for J beta segments. To estimate reads per starting template, synthetic control templates were spiked into each sample at limiting dilution. Sequencing produced 87 bp reads on the Illumina HiSeq System. In the source study's methods: PCR and sequencing errors were removed by a nearest neighbor algorithm that merged closely related sequences. TCR overlap was measured as the percentage of unique tumor TCR beta sequences that were also present in the peripheral blood of the same patient. Here the immuneACCESS table is served through TCRdb, limited to in-frame sequences with V and J called. Missing clones are a known gap in these copies; in checked studies unresolved V genes cover under half, and the rest lacks a known reason. The V and J calls and clone size come from that table; D and trimming were worked out from the DNA. In this sample the table shows 100,000 or so clones, about 85% of which occur a single time. The ten top clones hold roughly 5.3% of the sample.

V loses 3 bases at its end and J loses 3 bases; junction bases beyond the gene matches: 3. Looking up the germline V gene yields CDR1 SGHRS and CDR2 YFSETQ. From its cysteine to its phenylalanine, the CDR3 spans 15 amino acids. Of the read, only the CDR3 DNA is kept; its 45 bases are in frame from base 1. This clone showed up just a few times. The specificity of this receptor is unknown. Base qualities were left out, and no much larger clone turns up one base away. Recombination joined TRBV5-1 with TRBJ2-2; TRBD1 matches 9 bases in the middle. Sequences were derived from blood, sampled after dendritic cell vaccination. The receptor was derived from a human donor with glioblastoma. The sequenced DNA is TGCGCCAGCAGCTGGACAGGGGCGGACACCGGGGAGCTGTTTTTT. It is translated as CASSWTGADTGELFF.